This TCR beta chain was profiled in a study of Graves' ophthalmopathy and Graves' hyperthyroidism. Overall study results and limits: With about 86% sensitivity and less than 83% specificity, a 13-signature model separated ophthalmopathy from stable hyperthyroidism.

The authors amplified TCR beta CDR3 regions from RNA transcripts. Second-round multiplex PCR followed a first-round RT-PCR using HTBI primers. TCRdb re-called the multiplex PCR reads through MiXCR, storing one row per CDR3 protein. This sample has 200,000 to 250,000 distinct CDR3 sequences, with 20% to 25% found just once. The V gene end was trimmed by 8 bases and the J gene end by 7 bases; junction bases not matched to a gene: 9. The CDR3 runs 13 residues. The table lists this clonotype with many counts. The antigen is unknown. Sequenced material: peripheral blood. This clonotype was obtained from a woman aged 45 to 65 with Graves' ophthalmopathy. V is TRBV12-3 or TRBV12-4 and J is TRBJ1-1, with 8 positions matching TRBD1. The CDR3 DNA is TGTGCCAGCCGAGCTACAGGGGGAGGTGAAGCTTTCTTT. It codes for CASRATGGGEAFF.